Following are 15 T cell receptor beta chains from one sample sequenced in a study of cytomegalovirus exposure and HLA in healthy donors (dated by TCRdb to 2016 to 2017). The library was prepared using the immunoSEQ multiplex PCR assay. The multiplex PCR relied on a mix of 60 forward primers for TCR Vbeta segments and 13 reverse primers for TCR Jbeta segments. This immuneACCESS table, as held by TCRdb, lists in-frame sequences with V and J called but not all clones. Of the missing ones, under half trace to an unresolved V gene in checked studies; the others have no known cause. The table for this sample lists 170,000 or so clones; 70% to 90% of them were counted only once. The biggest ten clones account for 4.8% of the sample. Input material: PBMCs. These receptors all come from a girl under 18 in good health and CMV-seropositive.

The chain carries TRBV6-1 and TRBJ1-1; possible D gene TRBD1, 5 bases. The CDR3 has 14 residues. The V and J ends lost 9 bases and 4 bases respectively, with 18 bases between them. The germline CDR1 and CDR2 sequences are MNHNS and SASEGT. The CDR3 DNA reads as TGTGCCAGTGTCAGGACATACGCCATCACTGAAGCTTTCTTT. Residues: CASVRTYAITEAFF.

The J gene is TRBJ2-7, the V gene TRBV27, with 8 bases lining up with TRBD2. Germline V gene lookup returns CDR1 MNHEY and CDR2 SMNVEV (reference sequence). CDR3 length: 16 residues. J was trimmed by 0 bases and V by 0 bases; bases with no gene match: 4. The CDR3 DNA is TGTGCCAGCAGTTTATCGTGGGGGACTAGCTCCTACGAGCAGTACTTC. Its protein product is CASSLSWGTSSYEQYF.

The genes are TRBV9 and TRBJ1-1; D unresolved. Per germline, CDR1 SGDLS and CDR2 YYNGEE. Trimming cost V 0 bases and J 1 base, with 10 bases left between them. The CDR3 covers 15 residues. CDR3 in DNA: TGTGCCAGCAGCGTAGCGAACAGCCAGAACACTGAAGCTTTCTTT. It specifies CASSVANSQNTEAFF.

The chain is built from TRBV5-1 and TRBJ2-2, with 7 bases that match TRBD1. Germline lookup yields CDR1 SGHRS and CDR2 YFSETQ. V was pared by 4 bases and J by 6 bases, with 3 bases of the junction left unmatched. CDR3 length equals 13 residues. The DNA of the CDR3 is TGCGCCAGCAGCCAGGGGGAAGCCGGGGAGCTGTTTTTT. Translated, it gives CASSQGEAGELFF.

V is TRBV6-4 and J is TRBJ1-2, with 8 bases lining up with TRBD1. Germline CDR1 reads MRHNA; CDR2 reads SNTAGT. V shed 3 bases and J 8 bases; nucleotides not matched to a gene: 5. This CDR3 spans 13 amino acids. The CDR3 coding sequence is TGTGCCAGCAGTGAAACAGGGGGACACGGCTACACCTTC. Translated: CASSETGGHGYTF.

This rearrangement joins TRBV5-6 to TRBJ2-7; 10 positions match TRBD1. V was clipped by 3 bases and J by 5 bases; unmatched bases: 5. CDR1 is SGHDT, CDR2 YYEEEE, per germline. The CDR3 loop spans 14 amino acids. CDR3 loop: CASSSRDRGHEQYF. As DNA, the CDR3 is TGTGCCAGCAGCTCCCGGGACAGGGGCCACGAGCAGTACTTC.

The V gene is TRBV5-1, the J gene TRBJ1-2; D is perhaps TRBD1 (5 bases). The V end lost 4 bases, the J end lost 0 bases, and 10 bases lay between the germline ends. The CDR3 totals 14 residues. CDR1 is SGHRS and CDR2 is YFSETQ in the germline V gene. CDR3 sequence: CASSPGGANYGYTF. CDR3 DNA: TGCGCCAGCAGCCCGGGGGGGGCTAACTATGGCTACACCTTC.

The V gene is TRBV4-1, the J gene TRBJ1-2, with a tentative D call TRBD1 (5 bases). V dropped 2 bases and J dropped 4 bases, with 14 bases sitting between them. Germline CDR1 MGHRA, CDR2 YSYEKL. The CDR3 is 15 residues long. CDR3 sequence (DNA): TGCGCCAGCAGCCAAAGGGGCAGGCCCACCTATGGCTACACCTTC. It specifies CASSQRGRPTYGYTF.

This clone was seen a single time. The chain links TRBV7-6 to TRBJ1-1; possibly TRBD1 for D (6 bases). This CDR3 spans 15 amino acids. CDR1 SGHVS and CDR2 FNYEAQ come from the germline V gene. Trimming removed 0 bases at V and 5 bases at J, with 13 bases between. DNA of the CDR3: TGTGCCAGCAGCTTAGCCGCTGGGGGCTGGACTGAAGCTTTCTTT. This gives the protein CASSLAAGGWTEAFF.

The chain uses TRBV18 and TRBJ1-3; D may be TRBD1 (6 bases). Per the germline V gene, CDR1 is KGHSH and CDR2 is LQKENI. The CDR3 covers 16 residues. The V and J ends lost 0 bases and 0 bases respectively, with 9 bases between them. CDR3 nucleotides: TGTGCCAGCTCACCACCTAGGACAGTCTCTGGAAACACCATATATTTT. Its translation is CASSPPRTVSGNTIYF.

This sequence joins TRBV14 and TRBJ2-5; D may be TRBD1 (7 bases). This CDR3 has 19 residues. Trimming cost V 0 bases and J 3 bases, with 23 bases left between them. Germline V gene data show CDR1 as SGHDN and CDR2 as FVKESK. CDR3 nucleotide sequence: TGTGCCAGCAGCCAAGAAAGAGAGGAACTTTTCAGGGGGGAAGAGACCCAGTACTTC. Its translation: CASSQEREELFRGEETQYF. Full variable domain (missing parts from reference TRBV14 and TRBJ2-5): EAGVTQFPSHSVIEKGQTVTLRCDPISGHDNLYWYRRVMGKEIKFLLHFVKESKQDESGMPNNRFLAERTGGTYSTLKVQPAELEDSGVYFCASSQEREELFRGEETQYFGPGTRLLVL.

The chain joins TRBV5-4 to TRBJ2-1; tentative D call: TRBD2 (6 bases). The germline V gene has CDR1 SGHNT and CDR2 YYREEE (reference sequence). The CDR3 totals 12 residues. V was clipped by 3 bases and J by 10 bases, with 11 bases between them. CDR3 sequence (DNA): TGTGCCAGCAGCTCGCGGGGCGGGGAGCAGTTCTTC. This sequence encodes CASSSRGGEQFF.

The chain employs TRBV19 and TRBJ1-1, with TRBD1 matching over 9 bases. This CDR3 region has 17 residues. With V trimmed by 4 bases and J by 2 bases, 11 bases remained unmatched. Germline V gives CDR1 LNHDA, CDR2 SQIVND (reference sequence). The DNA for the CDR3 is TGTGCCAGTAGTAGGTTGGACAGGGGTGTTAGTAACACTGAAGCTTTCTTT. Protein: CASSRLDRGVSNTEAFF.

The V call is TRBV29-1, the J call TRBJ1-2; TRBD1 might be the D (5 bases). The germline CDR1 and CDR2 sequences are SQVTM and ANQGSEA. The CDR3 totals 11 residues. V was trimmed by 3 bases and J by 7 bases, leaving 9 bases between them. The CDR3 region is CSVDDGAGYTF. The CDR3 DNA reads TGCAGCGTTGATGATGGGGCTGGCTACACCTTC.

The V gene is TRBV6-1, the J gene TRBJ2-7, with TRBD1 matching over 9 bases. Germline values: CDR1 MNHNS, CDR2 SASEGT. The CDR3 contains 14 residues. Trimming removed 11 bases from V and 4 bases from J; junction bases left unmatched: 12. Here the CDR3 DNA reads TGTGCCTCTGGGGGACAGGGCGGCGGTTACGAGCAGTACTTC. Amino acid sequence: CASGGQGGGYEQYF.